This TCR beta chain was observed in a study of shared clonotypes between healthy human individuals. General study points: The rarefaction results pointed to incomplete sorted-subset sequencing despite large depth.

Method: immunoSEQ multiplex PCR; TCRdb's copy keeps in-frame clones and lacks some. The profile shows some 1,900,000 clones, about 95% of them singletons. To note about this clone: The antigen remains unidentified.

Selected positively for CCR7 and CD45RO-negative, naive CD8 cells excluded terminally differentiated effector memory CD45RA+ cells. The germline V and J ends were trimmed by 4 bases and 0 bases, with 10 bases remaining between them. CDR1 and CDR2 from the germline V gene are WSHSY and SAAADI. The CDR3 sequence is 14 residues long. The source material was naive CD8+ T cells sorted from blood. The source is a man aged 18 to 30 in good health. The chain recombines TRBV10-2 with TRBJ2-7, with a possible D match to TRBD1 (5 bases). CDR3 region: CASSGAGLSYEQYF. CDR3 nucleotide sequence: TGCGCCAGCAGTGGTGCAGGGCTCTCCTACGAGCAGTACTTC.